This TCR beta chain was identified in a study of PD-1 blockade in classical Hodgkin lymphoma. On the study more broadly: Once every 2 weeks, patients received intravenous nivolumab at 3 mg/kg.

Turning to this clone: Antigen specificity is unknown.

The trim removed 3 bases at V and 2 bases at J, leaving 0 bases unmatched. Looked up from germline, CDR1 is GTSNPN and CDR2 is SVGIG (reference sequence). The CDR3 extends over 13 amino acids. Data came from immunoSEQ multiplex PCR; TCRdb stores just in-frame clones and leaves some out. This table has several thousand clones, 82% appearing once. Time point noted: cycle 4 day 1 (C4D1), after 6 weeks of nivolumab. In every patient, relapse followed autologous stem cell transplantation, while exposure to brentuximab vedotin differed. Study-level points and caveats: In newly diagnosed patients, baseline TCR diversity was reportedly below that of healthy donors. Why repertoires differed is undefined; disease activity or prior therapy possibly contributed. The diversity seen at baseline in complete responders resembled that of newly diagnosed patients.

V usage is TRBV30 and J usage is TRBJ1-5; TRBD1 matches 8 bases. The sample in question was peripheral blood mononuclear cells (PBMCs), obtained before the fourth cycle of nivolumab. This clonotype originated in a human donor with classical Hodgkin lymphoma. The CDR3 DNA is TGTGCCTGGAGGGGACAGGGCAATCAGCCCCAGCATTTT. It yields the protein CAWRGQGNQPQHF.